This is a list of T cell receptor beta chains from one sample in a study of a mutant IDH1 vaccine in newly diagnosed glioma. This table comes from immunoSEQ multiplex PCR, and its TCRdb copy is limited to in-frame clones, with some not included. The sample holds 30,000 to 40,000 clones, about 80% seen once. The antigens these receptors bind are not known. Sequenced here: PBMCs, sampled from a glioma patient whose treatment included an IDH1 peptide vaccine. The receptors here all came from a man aged 30-40 years with glioma. The CDR3 runs from the conserved cysteine through the conserved F or W. Fields, in order: CDR3 protein, CDR3 DNA, V gene, clone size, J gene, D gene. The D gene is left open where the match is weak. Expanded clones get a size class; other rows say once, few or many, or leave the size out.

CDR3: CASTHGQGRTDTQYF
DNA: TGCGCCAGCACCCACGGACAGGGCCGCACAGATACGCAGTATTTT
V: TRBV5-1
size: NA
J: TRBJ2-3
D: TRBD1

CDR3: CASSRTPPYSNQPQHF
DNA: TGTGCCAGTAGCCGAACCCCCCCGTATAGCAATCAGCCCCAGCATTTT
V: TRBV19
size: NA
J: TRBJ1-5
D: NA

CDR3: CASSPSGLGELFF
DNA: TGTGCCAGCAGTCCATCAGGGTTGGGGGAGCTGTTTTTT
V: TRBV27
size: NA
J: TRBJ2-2
D: NA

CDR3: CASSQSTEQFF
DNA: TGTGCCAGCAGCCAGTCAACTGAGCAGTTCTTC
V: TRBV14
size: NA
J: TRBJ2-1
D: NA

CDR3: CASSDPGVDQPQHF
DNA: TGTGCCAGCAGTGACCCAGGGGTTGATCAGCCCCAGCATTTT
V: TRBV25-1
size: few
J: TRBJ1-5
D: NA

CDR3: CASSLRRNTEAFF
DNA: TGTGCCAGCAGCTTAAGGCGAAACACTGAAGCTTTCTTT
V: TRBV11-2
size: NA
J: TRBJ1-1
D: NA

CDR3: CASSLGAGESYEQYF
DNA: TGCGCCAGCAGCTTGGGAGCGGGAGAATCCTACGAGCAGTACTTC
V: TRBV5-1
size: NA
J: TRBJ2-7
D: TRBD2

CDR3: CASSPQTTGPNTEAFF
DNA: TGTGCCAGCAGTCCCCAAACGACAGGACCGAACACTGAAGCTTTCTTT
V: TRBV27
size: medium-sized
J: TRBJ1-1
D: NA

CDR3: CAISDGLGQPQHF
DNA: TGTGCCATCAGTGACGGGTTGGGGCAGCCCCAGCATTTT
V: TRBV10-3
size: NA
J: TRBJ1-5
D: NA

CDR3: CASSGPGQPISPYNEQFF
DNA: TGTGCCAGCAGCGGACCGGGACAGCCAATAAGTCCTTACAATGAGCAGTTCTTC
V: TRBV9
size: NA
J: TRBJ2-1
D: TRBD1

CDR3: CASSEYGSLNTGELFF
DNA: TGCGCCAGCAGTGAGTACGGGTCGTTGAACACCGGGGAGCTGTTTTTT
V: TRBV10-1
size: NA
J: TRBJ2-2
D: NA

CDR3: CASSLGGYSNQPQHF
DNA: TGTGCCAGCAGCTTAGGGGGTTATAGCAATCAGCCCCAGCATTTT
V: TRBV5-8
size: NA
J: TRBJ1-5
D: NA

CDR3: CASSLPSSTDTQYF
DNA: TGTGCCAGCAGCTTGCCAAGTTCCACAGATACGCAGTATTTT
V: TRBV5-6
size: NA
J: TRBJ2-3
D: NA

CDR3: CASSVGQGRTEQFF
DNA: TGTGCCAGCAGCGTCGGACAGGGTAGAACTGAGCAGTTCTTC
V: TRBV9
size: NA
J: TRBJ2-1
D: TRBD1

CDR3: CANKAKHTPYEQYF
DNA: TGTGCCAACAAAGCCAAGCATACACCCTACGAGCAGTACTTC
V: TRBV14
size: NA
J: TRBJ2-7
D: NA

CDR3: CASSQAMAGYGYTF
DNA: TGCGCCAGCAGCCAAGCCATGGCAGGCTATGGCTACACCTTC
V: TRBV4-1
size: NA
J: TRBJ1-2
D: NA

CDR3: CASSPLRAGANTDTQYF
DNA: TGTGCCAGCAGTCCACTCAGAGCGGGAGCGAACACAGATACGCAGTATTTT
V: TRBV27
size: NA
J: TRBJ2-3
D: TRBD2

CDR3: CASSFGPVDKETQYF
DNA: TGTGCCAGCAGCTTCGGGCCAGTAGATAAAGAGACCCAGTACTTC
V: TRBV4-2
size: NA
J: TRBJ2-5
D: NA

CDR3: CAWSERSYNEQFF
DNA: TGTGCCTGGAGTGAGCGGAGCTACAATGAGCAGTTCTTC
V: TRBV30
size: NA
J: TRBJ2-1
D: NA

CDR3: CAISENEGGGGSPLHF
DNA: TGTGCCATCAGTGAGAATGAAGGGGGCGGCGGTTCACCCCTCCACTTT
V: TRBV10-3
size: NA
J: TRBJ1-6
D: TRBD1

CDR3: CASRGQGGDNEQFF
DNA: TGTGCCAGCAGGGGACAGGGAGGCGACAATGAGCAGTTCTTC
V: TRBV28
size: NA
J: TRBJ2-1
D: TRBD1

CDR3: CASSQEGGGGTGELFF
DNA: TGCGCCAGCAGCCAAGAGGGGGGAGGGGGCACCGGGGAGCTGTTTTTT
V: TRBV4-1
size: few
J: TRBJ2-2
D: NA